The subject of this entry is one T cell receptor (beta chain). Its antigen remains unidentified. The data originate from a study of response to subunit inactivated influenza vaccine. Study-wide results and limits: Each seasonal influenza vaccination recruits few new T cells, the authors suggested.

Using its own MiXCR run on the RT-PCR reads, TCRdb lists one record per CDR3 protein. The sample has about 190,000 distinct CDR3 sequences, around 14% seen once. V lost 5 bases and J 0 bases, leaving 11 bases between the germline ends. CDR1 is SEHNR, CDR2 FQNEAQ, per germline (reference sequence). This CDR3 is built from 14 residues. The input for sequencing was CD8+ T cells sorted from PBMCs, taken roughly 5 days after vaccination. The receptor was isolated from a man aged 50 to 60 who received an inactivated influenza vaccine. The chain couples TRBV7-9 to TRBJ2-7; D ambiguous. The CDR3 spells CASSPPSVSYEQYF. CDR3 nucleotides: TGTGCCAGCAGCCCCCCCAGCGTCTCCTACGAGCAGTACTTC.